One sample yielded the 31 T cell receptor beta chains listed below, sequenced in a study of T cells in Graves' hyperthyroidism and ophthalmopathy. Amplified regions were TCR beta CDR3 sequences from RNA transcripts. During a first-round RT-PCR of the TCR CDR3, the HTBI primer set was used. Each CDR3 protein gets one entry after TCRdb re-called the multiplex PCR reads with MiXCR. The sample shows hundreds of thousands of distinct CDR3 sequences, around 15% of them seen only once. Sequencing input: blood. The receptors were sampled from a young woman with Graves' hyperthyroidism.

At least ten counts were recorded for this clonotype. This sequence joins TRBV7-3 and TRBJ2-3; 11 positions match TRBD2. The CDR3 extends over 16 amino acids. The V gene's germline CDR1 is SGHTA and CDR2 FQGTGA. V was pared by 3 bases and J by 3 bases, with 5 bases of the junction left unmatched. CDR3 DNA: TGTGCCAGCAGCTTTTCTAGCGGGAGGTTTACAGATACGCAGTATTTT. This gives the protein CASSFSSGRFTDTQYF.

This clonotype was observed a few times. The chain recombines TRBV4-1 with TRBJ2-1; TRBD1 matches at 8 bases. Looked up from germline, CDR1 is MGHRA and CDR2 is YSYEKL. This CDR3 is 14 amino acids long. The V segment lost 6 bases and the J segment 5 bases; nucleotides outside the gene matches: 6. DNA of the CDR3: TGCGCCAGCAGACGACAGGGGATCCACAATGAGCAGTTCTTC. Translating gives CASRRQGIHNEQFF.

This clonotype was observed at least ten times. This chain links TRBV11-3 with TRBJ2-3, with D possibly TRBD2 on 5 matching bases. With 3 bases removed from V and 5 bases from J, the gap between germline ends came to 15 bases. The CDR3 runs to 15 residues. From germline, CDR1 is SGHNT and CDR2 YENEEA. The CDR3 sequence: CASSFLTRRGDTQYF. The DNA of the CDR3 is TGTGCCAGCAGCTTCCTGACCCGTCGGGGAGATACGCAGTATTTT.

This clonotype occurred a few times. This chain connects TRBV27 to TRBJ2-3; D unresolved. V was pared by 2 bases and J by 0 bases, with 9 bases between. Per germline, CDR1 MNHEY and CDR2 SMNVEV (reference sequence). The CDR3 consists of 15 residues. Here the CDR3 DNA reads TGTGCCAGCAGTTTAGTTGGAGAAAGCACAGATACGCAGTATTTT. Translation: CASSLVGESTDTQYF.

This clonotype has a count of ten or more. The chain employs TRBV3-1 and TRBJ1-2; 11 bases agree with TRBD1. The CDR3 loop spans 14 amino acids. J was trimmed by 7 bases and V by 3 bases; bases with no gene match: 4. Germline V gene sequence: CDR1 LGHDT, CDR2 YNNKEL (reference sequence). The CDR3 coding sequence is TGTGCCAGCAGCCAGGGACAGGGGGTGACTGGCTACACCTTC. Translated: CASSQGQGVTGYTF.

The chain has TRBV20-1 and TRBJ2-3; weak D call: TRBD2 (5 bases). V lost 5 bases to trimming and J lost 0 bases, with 12 bases between them. CDR1 and CDR2 from the germline V gene are DFQATT and SNEGSKA (reference sequence). The CDR3 contains 14 residues. Here the CDR3 reads CSALSAGSTDTQYF. CDR3 DNA sequence: TGCAGTGCTTTATCCGCGGGTAGCACAGATACGCAGTATTTT.

The V call is TRBV11-3, the J call TRBJ2-3; unclear D gene. Germline V gene sequence: CDR1 SGHNT, CDR2 YENEEA. There are 13 residues in the CDR3. V lost 3 bases to trimming and J lost 6 bases, with 10 bases between them. The CDR3 loop reads CASSFSVSDTQYF. CDR3 DNA sequence: TGTGCCAGCAGCTTTAGTGTATCCGATACGCAGTATTTT.

The chain carries TRBV20-1 and TRBJ2-5; weak D call: TRBD1 (6 bases). V shed 5 bases and J shed 4 bases, with 11 bases lying between them. CDR3 length equals 12 residues. Germline V lookup: CDR1 DFQATT, CDR2 SNEGSKA (reference sequence). The DNA for the CDR3 is TGCAGTGCTGGCCCAGGGGCAGAGACCCAGTACTTC. This codes for CSAGPGAETQYF.

This clonotype has ten or more counts. The chain is built from TRBV2 and TRBJ2-7; possibly TRBD2 for D (5 bases). V dropped 4 bases and J dropped 6 bases, with 10 bases sitting between them. The CDR3 is 12 residues long. CDR1 and CDR2 (germline): SNHLY, FYNNEI. The CDR3 nucleotides read TGTGCCAGCAGTGTATCGGGGTTCGAGCAGTACTTC. Translation gives CASSVSGFEQYF.

This clonotype has only a few counts. The J gene is TRBJ2-1, the V gene TRBV5-8, with TRBD2 identical over 11 bases. Germline values: CDR1 SGHTS, CDR2 YDEGEE. Trimming at V came to 3 bases and at J to 9 bases, leaving 2 bases not matched to a gene. The CDR3 runs 13 residues. CDR3 in amino acids: CASSYTSGSEQFF. DNA of the CDR3: TGTGCCAGCAGCTATACTAGCGGGAGTGAGCAGTTCTTC. The full variable domain, in which reference TRBV5-8 and TRBJ2-1 provide the parts outside the CDR3, is EAGVTQSPTHLIKTRGQQATLRCSPISGHTSVYWYQQALGLGLQFLLWYDEGEERNRGNFPPRFSGRQFPNYSSELNVNALELEDSALYLCASSYTSGSEQFFGPGTRLTVL.

The chain is built from TRBV5-1 and TRBJ2-1; weak D call: TRBD2 (5 bases). The V and J ends lost 0 bases and 15 bases respectively, with 10 bases between them. CDR3 length equals 11 residues. In germline, CDR1 is SGHRS, CDR2 YFSETQ. CDR3 region: CASSLESEVFF. Written as DNA, the CDR3 is TGCGCCAGCAGCTTGGAGTCGGAGGTGTTCTTC.

This clonotype was counted many times. This rearrangement joins TRBV5-1 to TRBJ1-1; TRBD1 matches at 9 bases. The germline V gene has CDR1 SGHRS and CDR2 YFSETQ. V trimming: 0 bases; J trimming: 4 bases; junction bases outside the gene matches: 7. The length of the CDR3 is 16 residues. The CDR3, as DNA: TGCGCCAGCAGCTTGGAGGGGGGACAGGGAGGCACTGAAGCTTTCTTT. It encodes CASSLEGGQGGTEAFF.

This clonotype was found many times. This chain links TRBV7-9 with TRBJ1-5; no reliable D call. This CDR3 is built from 14 residues. The V gene lost 5 bases and the J gene lost 1 base, with 9 bases spanning the gap. Germline CDR1 reads SEHNR; CDR2 reads FQNEAQ (reference sequence). The CDR3 DNA follows: TGTGCCAGCAGCAGAGGACGGAGCAATCAGCCCCAGCATTTT. Encoded protein: CASSRGRSNQPQHF.

This sequence joins TRBV6-2 or TRBV6-3 and TRBJ2-1, with 10 bases aligning to TRBD1. The junction had 8 bases not matched to a gene; V was cut back by 5 bases and J by 7 bases. The CDR3 totals 15 residues. From germline, CDR1 is MNHEY and CDR2 SVGEGT. CDR3 nucleotides: TGTGCCAGCAGTGGTGGGACAGGGGTCTGGAATGAGCAGTTCTTC. Protein product: CASSGGTGVWNEQFF.

This chain links TRBV2 with TRBJ2-1, with D possibly being TRBD1 or TRBD2 (6 bases each). Looked up from germline, CDR1 is SNHLY and CDR2 is FYNNEI. V was clipped by 6 bases and J by 6 bases, with 18 bases between them. This CDR3 has 15 residues. CDR3 sequence: CASRAGRGGSNEQFF. CDR3 nucleotides: TGTGCCAGCAGGGCCGGGAGAGGGGGGAGCAATGAGCAGTTCTTC.

As regards this clonotype: Being one base from a much bigger clone, this may be a read error. The rearrangement joins TRBV5-5 to TRBJ2-7, with D unresolved. CDR3 length equals 9 residues. Per the germline V gene, CDR1 is SGHKS and CDR2 is YYEKEE (reference sequence). The CDR3 spells CASSYDQYF. CDR3 nucleotides: TGTGCCAGCAGCTACGACCAGTACTTC.

In its sample, this clonotype was seen a few times. The rearrangement links TRBV29-1 to TRBJ2-3; TRBD1 matches 9 bases. Per germline, CDR1 SQVTM and CDR2 ANQGSEA. The CDR3 consists of 15 residues. J was trimmed by 2 bases and V by 5 bases; bases with no gene match: 8. CDR3 residues: CSVNPRDRATDTQYF. The CDR3 bases are TGCAGCGTTAATCCCCGGGACAGGGCCACAGATACGCAGTATTTT.

This clonotype was counted between two and nine times. The rearrangement joins TRBV5-4 to TRBJ1-6, with D unresolved. Germline CDR1 SGHNT, CDR2 YYREEE (reference sequence). CDR3 length: 14 residues. Trimming cost V 1 base and J 8 bases, with 10 bases left between them. CDR3 sequence reads: CASSLRGIDSPLHF. CDR3 bases: TGTGCCAGCAGCTTGAGAGGTATCGATTCACCCCTCCACTTT.

The chain links TRBV4-1 to TRBJ1-2; D gene ambiguous. There are 13 residues in the CDR3. Trimming left V 10 bases short and J 2 bases short, with 14 bases between. CDR1 MGHRA and CDR2 YSYEKL come from the germline V gene. The CDR3 reads CATSTSGNYGYTF. The CDR3 nucleotides read TGCGCCACCTCCACTTCGGGGAACTATGGCTACACCTTC.

Only a few counts were recorded for this clonotype. V and J are TRBV19 and TRBJ1-6; 8 bases are shared with TRBD1. The CDR3 is 17 amino acids. V was pared by 3 bases and J by 7 bases, with 11 bases of the junction left unmatched. Germline lookup yields CDR1 LNHDA and CDR2 SQIVND (reference sequence). The CDR3 DNA sequence: TGTGCCAGTAGTATTCGGTTCCGCAGGGGGCCGAATTCACCCCTCCACTTT. Amino acid sequence: CASSIRFRRGPNSPLHF.

In this sample, this clonotype turned up many times. The genes are TRBV6-1 and TRBJ2-5; D is unresolved. CDR1 and CDR2 (germline): MNHNS, SASEGT. This CDR3 is 14 amino acids long. V shed 6 bases and J shed 0 bases, with 11 bases lying between them. The CDR3 here is CASRALGYQETQYF. In nucleotides, the CDR3 is TGTGCCAGCAGGGCTCTTGGATACCAAGAGACCCAGTACTTC.

The sample holds a few counts of this clonotype. This may come from a read error, since a much larger clone is one base off. CDR3 amino acids: CARLRGKKGVLGYTF. Here the CDR3 DNA reads TGTGCCAGGCTAAGGGGCAAAAAAGGGGTTCTCGGCTACACCTTC. The genes are TRBV2 and TRBJ1-2; possibly TRBD1 for D (5 bases). The germline V and J ends were trimmed by 9 bases and 8 bases, with 25 bases remaining between them. The CDR3 is 15 residues long. The germline V gene has CDR1 SNHLY and CDR2 FYNNEI.

This clonotype was counted a few times. V is TRBV10-3 and J is TRBJ1-1; 10 positions match TRBD1. The CDR3 covers 14 residues. Germline-derived CDR1 and CDR2 are ENHRY and SYGVKD. After removal of 4 bases from V and 7 bases from J, the junction contained 6 bases not matched to a gene. The CDR3 reads CAISGSRTGGEAFF. As DNA, the CDR3 is TGTGCCATCAGTGGGTCCCGGACAGGGGGTGAAGCTTTCTTT.

The CDR3 sequence is CASSPGQGAQYF. CDR3 DNA: TGTGCCAGCAGTCCAGGACAGGGGGCCCAGTACTTC. The rearrangement joins TRBV28 to TRBJ2-5; 10 positions agree with TRBD1. Germline V gene sequence: CDR1 MDHEN, CDR2 SYDVKM. The V segment lost 5 bases and the J segment 9 bases; nucleotides outside the gene matches: 3. CDR3 length: 12 residues.

The V gene is TRBV11-3, the J gene TRBJ2-7, with 9 bases lining up with TRBD1. The CDR3 length is 19 residues. The V segment lost 5 bases and the J segment 4 bases; nucleotides outside the gene matches: 21. Germline V gene data show CDR1 as SGHNT and CDR2 as YENEEA. CDR3 sequence: CASSLPQGLGQGISYEQYF. As DNA, the CDR3 is TGTGCCAGCAGCCTCCCCCAAGGTTTGGGACAGGGTATTTCGTACGAGCAGTACTTC.

This clonotype appeared many times. The gene calls are TRBV30 and TRBJ1-3, with D unresolved. With 6 bases removed from V and 0 bases from J, the gap between germline ends came to 6 bases. The CDR3 is 12 amino acids. CDR1 GTSNPN and CDR2 SVGIG come from the germline V gene (reference sequence). This chain's CDR3 is CACGRSGNTIYF. The CDR3 DNA is TGTGCCTGTGGACGCTCTGGAAACACCATATATTTT.

In this sample, this clonotype turned up many times. The rearrangement uses TRBV30 and TRBJ1-1; tentative D call: TRBD1 (5 bases). Germline V gives CDR1 GTSNPN, CDR2 SVGIG (reference sequence). V was trimmed by 4 bases and J by 5 bases, leaving 20 bases between them. This CDR3 spans 15 amino acids. CDR3 protein: CAWKVGDGMGTEAFF. The CDR3 DNA reads TGTGCCTGGAAGGTTGGGGACGGGATGGGGACTGAAGCTTTCTTT.

This clonotype has only a few counts. This chain connects TRBV10-3 to TRBJ2-7, with 7 bases aligning to TRBD1. The V segment lost 0 bases and the J segment 2 bases; nucleotides outside the gene matches: 7. Germline V gene data show CDR1 as ENHRY and CDR2 as SYGVKD. The CDR3 extends over 16 amino acids. CDR3: CAISESQGLGAYEQYF. In DNA, the CDR3 is TGTGCCATCAGTGAGTCACAGGGGCTTGGTGCCTACGAGCAGTACTTC.

This clonotype has at least ten counts. This rearrangement joins TRBV7-9 to TRBJ2-7, with TRBD1 as a possible D gene (6 bases). Germline V gene sequence: CDR1 SEHNR, CDR2 FQNEAQ (reference sequence). The CDR3 sequence is 14 residues long. CDR3 protein: CATAGESVSYEQYF. As DNA, the CDR3 is TGTGCTACCGCAGGGGAGTCGGTGTCCTACGAGCAGTACTTC.

This clonotype was detected ten times or more. V and J are TRBV27 and TRBJ2-7; tentative D call: TRBD2 (6 bases). The ends were cut back, 3 bases at V and 7 bases at J, with 13 bases in the middle. This CDR3 has 13 amino acids. Germline-derived CDR1 and CDR2 are MNHEY and SMNVEV (reference sequence). The CDR3 sequence: CASSLGTPGEQYF. The DNA for the CDR3 is TGTGCCAGCAGTTTGGGGACTCCGGGGGAGCAGTACTTC.

This clonotype was counted a few times. The chain is built from TRBV28 and TRBJ1-5; possibly TRBD1 for D (6 bases). The CDR3 is 16 amino acids. In germline, CDR1 is MDHEN, CDR2 SYDVKM. V was shortened by 3 bases and J by 2 bases, with 14 bases between the two germline ends. The CDR3 sequence: CASSFARDNRNQPQHF. In DNA, the CDR3 is TGTGCCAGCAGTTTCGCCCGGGACAACCGCAATCAGCCCCAGCATTTT.